These 11 T cell receptor beta chains were sequenced from one sample in a study of T cells in Graves' hyperthyroidism and ophthalmopathy. Authors of the study amplified TCR beta CDR3 regions from RNA transcripts. Initially, a first-round RT-PCR of the TCR CDR3 employed the HTBI primer set. TCRdb re-called the multiplex PCR reads with MiXCR, one entry per CDR3 protein. The sample records more than 300,000 distinct CDR3 sequences, about 15% being singletons. The sequenced sample was blood. The receptors stem from a woman in her sixties with Graves' hyperthyroidism.

This clonotype turned up a few times. The V call is TRBV5-8, the J call TRBJ2-3; 14 positions agree with TRBD2. The CDR3 has 18 residues. Germline V gene lookup returns CDR1 SGHTS and CDR2 YDEGEE. With 0 bases clipped from V and 6 bases from J, the junction kept 9 bases outside the gene matches. The CDR3 spells CASSLAGWGLAGEDTQYF. CDR3 DNA: TGTGCCAGCAGCTTGGCGGGTTGGGGACTAGCGGGGGAGGATACGCAGTATTTT.

The sample holds many counts of this clonotype. The V gene is TRBV7-9, the J gene TRBJ1-2; D is possibly TRBD1 (6 bases). V lost 5 bases and J 7 bases, leaving 20 bases between the germline ends. There are 15 residues in the CDR3. Germline CDR1 and CDR2: SEHNR and FQNEAQ (reference sequence). CDR3 sequence: CASSQPGSAGVGYTF. CDR3 nucleotides: TGTGCCAGCAGCCAACCGGGAAGCGCAGGGGTTGGCTACACCTTC.

This clonotype was seen at least ten times. This chain joins TRBV12-5 and TRBJ1-3; 7 positions agree with TRBD1. The CDR3 length is 16 residues. The J segment lost 2 bases and the V segment lost 4 bases, leaving 8 bases of the junction unmatched. Germline V gene lookup returns CDR1 LGHNT and CDR2 FRNRAP. In nucleotides, the CDR3 is TGTGCTAGTGGTTGGCCGACAGGGCTTCCTGGAAACACCATATATTTT. It yields the protein CASGWPTGLPGNTIYF.

In its sample, this clonotype was seen many times. V usage is TRBV6-1 and J usage is TRBJ1-3; TRBD1 aligns across 7 bases. CDR3 length equals 15 residues. V dropped 5 bases and J dropped 4; count of bases not matched to a gene: 8. Germline CDR1 reads MNHNS; CDR2 reads SASEGT. This chain's CDR3 is CASSSTGDSGNTIYF. CDR3 nucleotides: TGTGCCAGCAGTTCCACAGGGGATTCAGGAAACACCATATATTTT.

This clonotype was observed a few times. Here the CDR3 reads CSVVPPGGSEQYF. Here the CDR3 DNA reads TGCAGCGTTGTTCCCCCAGGGGGCAGTGAGCAGTACTTC. The genes are TRBV29-1 and TRBJ2-7; 8 nucleotides agree with TRBD1. The CDR3 length is 13 residues. CDR1 and CDR2 from the germline V gene are SQVTM and ANQGSEA. The trim removed 4 bases at V and 7 bases at J, leaving 9 bases unmatched.

This clonotype was picked up a small number of times. The J gene is TRBJ2-3, the V gene TRBV10-3, with TRBD2 matching 9 bases. This CDR3 region has 16 residues. The germline CDR1 and CDR2 sequences are ENHRY and SYGVKD. The V and J ends lost 5 bases and 7 bases, in that order; junction bases with no gene match: 13. The CDR3 spells CAISKVAGGPGNTQYF. The CDR3 DNA is TGTGCCATCAGTAAGGTGGCGGGAGGGCCTGGGAATACGCAGTATTTT.

This clonotype has at least ten counts. The chain combines TRBV2 with TRBJ2-6, with D perhaps matching TRBD1 (6 bases). Trimming left V 7 bases short and J 4 bases short, with 11 bases between. Germline V gene data show CDR1 as SNHLY and CDR2 as FYNNEI. CDR3 length equals 14 residues. The CDR3 loop reads CASKGVGGANVLTF. CDR3 in DNA: TGTGCCAGCAAGGGGGTTGGCGGGGCCAACGTCCTGACTTTC. Full variable domain (remainder filled in from reference TRBV2 and TRBJ2-6): EPEVTQTPSHQVTQMGQEVILRCVPISNHLYFYWYRQILGQKVEFLVSFYNNEISEKSEIFDDQFSVERPDGSNFTLKIRSTKLEDSAMYFCASKGVGGANVLTFGAGSRLTVL.

This sequence joins TRBV11-2 and TRBJ2-1, with a tentative D call TRBD2 (6 bases). Germline-derived CDR1 and CDR2 are SGHAT and FQNNGV. With 1 base removed from V and 6 bases from J, the gap between germline ends came to 16 bases. This CDR3 comprises 16 residues. The CDR3 nucleotides read TGTGCCAGCAGCTTAGGCGGGATCGGGTCCGCCAATGAGCAGTTCTTC. Its translation is CASSLGGIGSANEQFF.

This clonotype was recorded a few times. The genes are TRBV9 and TRBJ1-2; D uncertain. V was pared by 6 bases and J by 5 bases, with 20 bases between. This CDR3 is built from 15 residues. CDR1 is SGDLS and CDR2 is YYNGEE in the germline V gene. The CDR3 DNA is TGTGCCAGCACCCCCTGGGCGGGGAATCAATATGGCTACACCTTC. Amino acids: CASTPWAGNQYGYTF.

This clonotype occurred many times. This sequence joins TRBV20-1 and TRBJ2-1; 10 bases agree with TRBD2. This CDR3 has 15 amino acids. V gave up 3 bases and J gave up 2 bases; unmatched junction bases: 4. Germline CDR1 is DFQATT and CDR2 is SNEGSKA (reference sequence). The CDR3 sequence is CSARPSGRTYNEQFF. The CDR3 nucleotides read TGCAGTGCTAGGCCTAGCGGGAGAACCTACAATGAGCAGTTCTTC.

This clonotype has a handful of counts. This chain links TRBV6-5 with TRBJ2-6; D possibly corresponds to TRBD1 (6 bases). The germline V and J ends were trimmed by 2 bases and 0 bases, with 17 bases remaining between them. Germline CDR1 and CDR2: MNHEY and SVGAGI. This CDR3 spans 19 amino acids. CDR3 sequence (DNA): TGTGCCAGCAGTTACCGCCGCAGGGGTCAAAGCTCTGGGGCCAACGTCCTGACTTTC. It translates to CASSYRRRGQSSGANVLTF.